This TCR beta chain was retrieved from a study of cytomegalovirus exposure and HLA in healthy donors. Study-wide findings and caveats: Beyond CMV serostatus, there was no information to go on about immune exposure.

Both 60 Vbeta primers and 13 Jbeta primers went into the PCR. Measured with immunoSEQ multiplex PCR; TCRdb has only the in-frame clones, and not every one. The sample yields roughly 200,000 clones, approximately 80% seen once. In the case of this clone: Its antigen is still unknown. Other DNA sequences from this sample encode an identical CDR3 as well.

The CDR3 is made up of 14 amino acids. V dropped 3 bases and J dropped 5; count of bases not matched to a gene: 2. Germline V gives CDR1 KGHSH, CDR2 LQKENI. The chain combines TRBV18 with TRBJ1-1, with 11 bases aligning to TRBD1. Sequenced sample: PBMCs. This receptor was identified in a woman aged 50 to 65 in good health and CMV-seronegative. The DNA of the CDR3 is TGTGCCAGCTCACCTGGGACAGGGGGTACTGAAGCTTTCTTT. Translating it yields CASSPGTGGTEAFF.